This T cell receptor beta chain emerged from a study of blood T cell repertoires in COVID-19. The overall study: The analysed material was cDNA or gDNA that came from T cells, B-cell-depleted T cells, or PBMCs.

The CDR3 consists of 13 residues. V shed 5 bases and J shed 5 bases, with 11 bases lying between them. Germline V lookup: CDR1 SGDLS, CDR2 YYNGEE. In the authors' workflow: From reference gene primer amplification, estimates of nucleated cell counts were derived. Libraries were prepared by immunoSEQ multiplex PCR; TCRdb keeps only in-frame clonotypes and omits some of them. Clone size and V and J calls were adopted from that table, with D and trimming inferred from the DNA. The top ten clones hold just over 8% of a sample with fewer than 75,000 clones, 85% to 90% of them seen once. V and J are TRBV9 and TRBJ2-1; the D gene is possibly TRBD2 (5 bases). The specimen was peripheral blood. This TCR derives from a man aged 50-59 years with active COVID-19. CDR3 protein: CASSVDYHNEQFF. In nucleotides, the CDR3 is TGTGCCAGCAGTGTCGACTACCACAATGAGCAGTTCTTC.